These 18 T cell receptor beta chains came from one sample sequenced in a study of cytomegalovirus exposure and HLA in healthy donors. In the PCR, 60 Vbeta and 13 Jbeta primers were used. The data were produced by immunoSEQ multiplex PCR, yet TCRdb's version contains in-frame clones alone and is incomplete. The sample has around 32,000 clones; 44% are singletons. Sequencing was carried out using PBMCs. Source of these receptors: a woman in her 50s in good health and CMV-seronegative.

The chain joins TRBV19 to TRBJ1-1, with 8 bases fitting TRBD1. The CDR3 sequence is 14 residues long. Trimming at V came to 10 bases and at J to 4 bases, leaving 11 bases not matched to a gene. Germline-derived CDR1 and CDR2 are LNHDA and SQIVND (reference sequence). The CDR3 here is CATQDRAGATEAFF. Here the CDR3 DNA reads TGTGCCACCCAGGACAGGGCTGGGGCCACTGAAGCTTTCTTT.

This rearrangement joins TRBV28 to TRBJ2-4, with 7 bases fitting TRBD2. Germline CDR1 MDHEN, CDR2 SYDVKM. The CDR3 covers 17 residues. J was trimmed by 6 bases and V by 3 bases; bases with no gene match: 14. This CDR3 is CASSFLTAGVFRNIQYF. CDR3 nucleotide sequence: TGTGCCAGCAGTTTTCTCACCGCGGGAGTATTCAGAAACATTCAGTACTTC.

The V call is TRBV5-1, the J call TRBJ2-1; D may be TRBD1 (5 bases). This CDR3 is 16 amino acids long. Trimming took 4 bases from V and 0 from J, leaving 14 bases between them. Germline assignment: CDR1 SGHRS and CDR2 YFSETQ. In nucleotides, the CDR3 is TGCGCCAGCAGCCTTCCCAGGGCCTCCTCCTACAATGAGCAGTTCTTC. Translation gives CASSLPRASSYNEQFF.

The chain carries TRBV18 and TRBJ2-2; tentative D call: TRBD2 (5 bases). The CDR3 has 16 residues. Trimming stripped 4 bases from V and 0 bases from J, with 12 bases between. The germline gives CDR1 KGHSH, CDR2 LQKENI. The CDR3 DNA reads TGTGCCAGCTCACGGACGGACGGGACGAACACCGGGGAGCTGTTTTTT. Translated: CASSRTDGTNTGELFF.

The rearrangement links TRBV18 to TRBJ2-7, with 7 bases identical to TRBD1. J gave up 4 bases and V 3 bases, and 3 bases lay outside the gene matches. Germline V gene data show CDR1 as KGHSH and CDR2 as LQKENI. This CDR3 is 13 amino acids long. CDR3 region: CASSPGQNYEQYF. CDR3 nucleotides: TGTGCCAGCTCACCGGGACAGAATTACGAGCAGTACTTC.

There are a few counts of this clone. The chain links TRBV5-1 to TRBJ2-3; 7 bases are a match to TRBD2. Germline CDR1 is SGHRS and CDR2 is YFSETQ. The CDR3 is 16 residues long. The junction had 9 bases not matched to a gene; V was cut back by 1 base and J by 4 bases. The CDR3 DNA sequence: TGCGCCAGCAGCTTGAGACCGGGGGGAGGTGCAGATACGCAGTATTTT. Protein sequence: CASSLRPGGGADTQYF.

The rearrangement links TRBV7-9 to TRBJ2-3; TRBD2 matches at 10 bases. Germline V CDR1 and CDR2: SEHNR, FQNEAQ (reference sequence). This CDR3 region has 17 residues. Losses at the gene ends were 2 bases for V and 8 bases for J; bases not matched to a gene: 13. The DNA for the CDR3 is TGTGCCAGCAGCTTAAAGGGTCTAGCGGGAGCGGGTGGTACGCAGTATTTT. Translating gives CASSLKGLAGAGGTQYF.

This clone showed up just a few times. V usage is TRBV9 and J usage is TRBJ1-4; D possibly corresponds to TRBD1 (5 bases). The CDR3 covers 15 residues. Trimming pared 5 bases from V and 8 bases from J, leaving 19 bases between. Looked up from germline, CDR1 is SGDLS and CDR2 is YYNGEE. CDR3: CASSRRSQGLEKLFF. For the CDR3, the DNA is TGTGCCAGCAGTCGTAGATCGCAGGGTTTAGAAAAACTGTTTTTT.

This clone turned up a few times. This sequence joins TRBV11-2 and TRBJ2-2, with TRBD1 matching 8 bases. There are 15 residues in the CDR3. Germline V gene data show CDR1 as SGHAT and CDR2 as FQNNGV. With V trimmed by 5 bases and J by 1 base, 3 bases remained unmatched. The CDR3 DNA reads TGTGCCAGCAGCCCGGGACAGGTGAACACCGGGGAGCTGTTTTTT. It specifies CASSPGQVNTGELFF. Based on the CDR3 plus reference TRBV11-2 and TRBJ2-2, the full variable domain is EAGVAQSPRYKIIEKRQSVAFWCNPISGHATLYWYQQILGQGPKLLIQFQNNGVVDDSQLPKDRFSAERLKGVDSTLKIQPAKLEDSAVYLCASSPGQVNTGELFFGEGSRLTVL.

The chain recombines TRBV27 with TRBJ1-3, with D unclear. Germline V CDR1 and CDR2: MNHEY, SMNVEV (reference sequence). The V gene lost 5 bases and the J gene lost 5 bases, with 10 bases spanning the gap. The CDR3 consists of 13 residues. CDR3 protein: CASSPSGRNTIYF. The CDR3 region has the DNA TGTGCCAGCAGTCCTAGTGGTAGAAACACCATATATTTT.

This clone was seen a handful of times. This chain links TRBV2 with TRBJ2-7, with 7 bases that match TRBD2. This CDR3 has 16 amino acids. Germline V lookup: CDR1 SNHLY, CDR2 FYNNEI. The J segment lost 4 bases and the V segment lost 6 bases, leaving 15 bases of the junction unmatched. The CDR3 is CASRPRGWGGSYEQYF. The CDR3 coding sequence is TGTGCCAGCAGGCCCCGCGGCTGGGGGGGATCTTACGAGCAGTACTTC.

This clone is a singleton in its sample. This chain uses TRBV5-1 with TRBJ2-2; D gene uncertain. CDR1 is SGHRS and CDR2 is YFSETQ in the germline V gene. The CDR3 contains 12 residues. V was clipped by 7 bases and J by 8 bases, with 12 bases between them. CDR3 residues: CASRTAWGELFF. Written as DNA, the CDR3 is TGCGCCAGCCGCACTGCCTGGGGGGAGCTGTTTTTT.

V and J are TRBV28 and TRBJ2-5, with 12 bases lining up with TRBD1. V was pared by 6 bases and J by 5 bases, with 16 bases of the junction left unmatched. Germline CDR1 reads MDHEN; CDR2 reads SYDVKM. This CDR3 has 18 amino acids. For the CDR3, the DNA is TGTGCCAGCAGCCCACCAATAGGGACAGGGGGCGGTCGGGAGACCCAGTACTTC. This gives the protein CASSPPIGTGGGRETQYF.

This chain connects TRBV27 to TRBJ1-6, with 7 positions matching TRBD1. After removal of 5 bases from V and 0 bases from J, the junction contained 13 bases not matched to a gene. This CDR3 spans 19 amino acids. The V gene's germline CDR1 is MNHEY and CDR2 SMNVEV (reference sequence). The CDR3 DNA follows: TGTGCCAGCAGTCCACTGCCCGGGACAGCTAACTCCTATAATTCACCCCTCCACTTT. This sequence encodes CASSPLPGTANSYNSPLHF.

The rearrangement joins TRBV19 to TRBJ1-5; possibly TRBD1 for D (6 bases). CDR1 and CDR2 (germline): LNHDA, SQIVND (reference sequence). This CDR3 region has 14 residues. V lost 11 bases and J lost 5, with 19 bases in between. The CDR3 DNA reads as TGTGCCTCCCGAGGGGGGGGCATCGATCAGCCCCAGCATTTT. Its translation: CASRGGGIDQPQHF.

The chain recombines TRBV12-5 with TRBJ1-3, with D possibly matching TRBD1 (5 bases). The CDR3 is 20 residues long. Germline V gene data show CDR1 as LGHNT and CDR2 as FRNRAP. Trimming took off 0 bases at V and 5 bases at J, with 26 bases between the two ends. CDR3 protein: CASGLVRWVDSPINRNTIYF. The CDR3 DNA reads TGTGCTAGTGGTTTGGTACGGTGGGTCGACAGCCCGATTAATAGAAACACCATATATTTT.

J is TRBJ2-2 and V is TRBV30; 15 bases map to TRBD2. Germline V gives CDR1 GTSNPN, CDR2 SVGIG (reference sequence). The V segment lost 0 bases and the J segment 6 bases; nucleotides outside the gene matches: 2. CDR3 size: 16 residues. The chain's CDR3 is CAWSVGTSGRSGELFF. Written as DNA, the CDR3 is TGTGCCTGGAGTGTCGGGACTAGCGGGAGGTCCGGGGAGCTGTTTTTT.

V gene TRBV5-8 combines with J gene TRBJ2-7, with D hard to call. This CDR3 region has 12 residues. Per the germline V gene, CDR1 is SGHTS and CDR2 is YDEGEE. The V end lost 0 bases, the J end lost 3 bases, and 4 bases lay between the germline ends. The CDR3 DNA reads TGTGCCAGCAGCTTGGTCTACTACGAGCAGTACTTC. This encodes CASSLVYYEQYF.